Here is one TCR beta chain with its context. Its target is not known. The sample comes from a study of early stage breast cancer tumors. Overall study context: Most of the 16 invasive tumors were ER+, PR+ and HER2-. Around 9.6-fold was the mean read coverage per sample.

Measured with immunoSEQ multiplex PCR; TCRdb has only the in-frame clones, and not every one. The profile covers around 50,000 clones, with roughly four fifths appearing a single time and approximately 1.4% taken by the ten largest. Study conclusions and caveats: Blood repertoires resembled normal breast more than tumor. Commonly generated sequences made up most enriched TCRB sequences shared between patients.

The origin of this receptor is a person aged 45 to 59 with breast cancer. Sequenced material: blood.

The CDR3 sequence is CASSMGLAVTDTQYF. The CDR3 nucleotides are TGTGCCAGTAGTATGGGACTAGCCGTCACAGATACGCAGTATTTT. The rearrangement joins TRBV19 to TRBJ2-3; 9 bases line up with TRBD2. The CDR3 totals 15 residues. Trimming cost V 3 bases and J 2 bases; bases outside gene matches: 3. Looked up from germline, CDR1 is LNHDA and CDR2 is SQIVND (reference sequence).